This T cell receptor (beta chain) was sequenced during a study of blood T cell repertoires in COVID-19 (dated by TCRdb to about 2020). Context from the whole study: Collaborator samples came from the United States, Italy and Spain and covered acute and convalescent phases of COVID-19. Deeply sampled blood TCRbeta repertoires from subjects exposed to, actively infected with, or recovered from COVID-19 were included in the dataset. The repertoires were released in a freely available public database intended as a resource for research on the immune response to SARS-CoV-2. The samples were drawn from the first 160 participants of the ongoing ImmuneRACE study and from 950 to 1,500 subjects provided by 6 global collaborators. The sample metadata nearly always contained a de-identified subject ID, COVID-19 status, age in years and sex. Where available, HLA class I and class II types were taken from metadata supplied by the sample provider and were not determined by assay-based typing. The prospective study material was composed of cDNA or gDNA derived from T cells, B-cell-depleted T cells, or PBMCs. What the authors observed across the whole study: Clinical and demographic metadata were provided uncurated, with the amount varying by source and participant.

Collaborating institutions collected whole blood in K2EDTA tubes following their own protocols. For TCRbeta analysis, collaborators shipped samples as frozen whole blood, isolated PBMCs, or DNA extracted from either of those sample types. The immunoSEQ Assay, a bias-controlled multiplex PCR, was used to amplify TCRbeta CDR3 regions from genomic DNA. For the original study's pipeline: The number of nucleated cells in each sample was estimated from the amplification of reference gene primers within the assay. To quantify the absolute abundance of each unique TCRbeta CDR3 rearrangement, sequence reads were collapsed and filtered. Productive Simpson clonality was computed per sample as the square root of Simpson's diversity index over productive rearrangements. Imported from immuneACCESS, the table was reduced by TCRdb to in-frame sequences with V and J called. These copies leave out some clones; in studies compared against another copy, an unresolved V gene accounts for under half, and the cause of the remainder is not known. The DNA was the basis for D and trimming; V, J and clone size are from that table. The sample includes 250,000 to 300,000 clones, with about 83% observed a single time. Roughly 5.8% of the sample goes to the ten largest clones.

As to this clone: There is no known antigen for this receptor. The record has no base qualities; no much larger clone is one base away.

This receptor was taken from a man at least 80 years old with acute or convalescent COVID-19. Sequenced input: peripheral blood.

The DNA is TGCGCCAGCGGCCCGAACGGGGACAGTTTCCAAGAGACCCAGTACTTC. It is translated as CASGPNGDSFQETQYF. The chain couples TRBV5-1 to TRBJ2-5; TRBD1 fits 7 bases in the junction. Reading from cysteine to phenylalanine, the CDR3 counts 16 amino acids. The only DNA kept is the CDR3, 48 bases in frame from the first base. Trimming removed 7 bases from V and 1 base from J; the gene matches leave 13 bases unexplained. As encoded in the germline V gene, CDR1 is SGHRS while CDR2 is YFSETQ.